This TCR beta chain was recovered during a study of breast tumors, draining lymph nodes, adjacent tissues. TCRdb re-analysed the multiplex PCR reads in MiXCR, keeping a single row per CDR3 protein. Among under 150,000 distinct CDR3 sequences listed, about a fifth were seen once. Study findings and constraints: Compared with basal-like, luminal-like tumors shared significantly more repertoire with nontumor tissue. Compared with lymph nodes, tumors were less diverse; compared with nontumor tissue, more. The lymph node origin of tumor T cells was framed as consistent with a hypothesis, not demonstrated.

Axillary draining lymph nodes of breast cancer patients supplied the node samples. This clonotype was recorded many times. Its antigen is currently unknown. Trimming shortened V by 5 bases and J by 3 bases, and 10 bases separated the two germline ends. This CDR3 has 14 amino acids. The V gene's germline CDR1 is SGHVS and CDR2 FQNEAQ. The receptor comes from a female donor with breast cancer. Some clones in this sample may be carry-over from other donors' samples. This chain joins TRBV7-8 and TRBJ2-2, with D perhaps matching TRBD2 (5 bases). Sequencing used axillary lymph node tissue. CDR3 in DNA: TGTGCCAGCAGCGTGAGCGGATACACCGGGGAGCTGTTTTTT. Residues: CASSVSGYTGELFF.